A selection of T cell receptor beta chains follows, all from one sample in a study of T-cell reconstitution after alpha-beta-depleted transplantation in children. TCRdb called the PCR reads again in MiXCR, with one record for every CDR3 protein. The sample has 420,000 or so distinct CDR3 sequences, around 9.9% seen once. The source was PBMCs from the stem cell graft donor, collected from the stem cell graft. These receptors were collected from a human donor who donated a stem cell graft to a child with acute myeloid leukemia. CDR3s include the opening cysteine and the closing phenylalanine or tryptophan. A D gene is named only where the DNA matches it firmly. The size entry is marked missing in some rows and otherwise reads once, few, many or a size class.

TRBJ2-3 many - TRBV9 CASSVDPTGLITDTQYF TGTGCCAGCAGCGTAGACCCCACAGGACTTATCACAGATACGCAGTATTTT
TRBJ1-1 - - TRBV4-2 CASSPGLFSRAFF TGTGCCAGCAGCCCTGGCCTCTTCTCCCGGGCTTTCTTT
TRBJ2-1 - - TRBV29-1 CSVGLGGFNEQFF TGCAGCGTTGGACTAGGGGGGTTCAATGAGCAGTTCTTC
TRBJ2-2 - TRBD2 TRBV10-3 CAISSRLAGGVGELFF TGTGCCATCAGCTCCAGGCTAGCGGGGGGTGTCGGGGAGCTGTTTTTT
TRBJ2-3 - - TRBV20-1 CSARDLRSSTDTQYF TGCAGTGCTAGAGATCTGAGATCTAGCACAGATACGCAGTATTTT
TRBJ2-5 - TRBD2 TRBV11-2 CASSPSSGQETQYF TGTGCCAGCAGCCCCTCTAGCGGGCAAGAGACCCAGTACTTC
TRBJ1-1 - - TRBV7-9 CASSPGELEAFF TGTGCCAGCAGCCCAGGGGAGCTTGAAGCTTTCTTT
TRBJ2-2 few - TRBV5-1 CASSLVQGTAGELFF TGCGCCAGCAGCTTGGTCCAGGGTACCGCCGGGGAGCTGTTTTTT
TRBJ2-5 few TRBD2 TRBV7-8 CASSLAGLAGGQETQYF TGTGCCAGCAGCTTAGCTGGACTAGCGGGGGGCCAAGAGACCCAGTACTTC
TRBJ1-6 - - TRBV5-1 CASSLAATGSNNSPLHF TGCGCCAGCAGCTTGGCCGCAACAGGTTCCAATAATTCACCCCTCCACTTT
TRBJ2-7 many - TRBV4-3 CASSHGITGEYEQYF TGCGCCAGCAGCCATGGAATAACGGGAGAGTACGAGCAGTACTTC
TRBJ1-5 few TRBD1 TRBV11-2 CASSLVGWTARGLHQPQHF TGTGCCAGCAGCTTAGTTGGTTGGACGGCCAGGGGGTTACATCAGCCCCAGCATTTT
TRBJ1-1 - - TRBV5-1 CASSISTVNTEAFF TGCGCCAGCAGCATTTCGACGGTGAACACTGAAGCTTTCTTT
TRBJ2-7 many - TRBV5-5 CASSFSQGTGYEQYF TGTGCCAGCAGCTTCAGTCAGGGGACGGGATACGAGCAGTACTTC
TRBJ2-1 - TRBD2 TRBV7-3 CASSRSAGVSSGEQFF TGTGCCAGCAGCCGATCGGCGGGAGTTAGCTCCGGTGAGCAGTTCTTC
TRBJ2-1 many - TRBV27 CASSTSHNEQFF TGTGCCAGCAGTACCAGCCACAATGAGCAGTTCTTC
TRBJ1-1 - - TRBV3-1 CASSHRVQGNIEAFF TGTGCCAGCAGCCACCGCGTCCAGGGTAATATTGAAGCTTTCTTT
TRBJ2-1 - - TRBV9 CASSVKGGNYNEQFF TGTGCCAGCAGCGTAAAGGGGGGGAACTACAATGAGCAGTTCTTC
TRBJ2-1 many - TRBV7-2 CASISSYNEQFF TGTGCCAGCATTTCGTCCTACAATGAGCAGTTCTTC
TRBJ2-4 - - TRBV20-1 CSARDFGSVAKNIQYF TGCAGTGCTAGAGATTTCGGGAGCGTGGCCAAAAACATTCAGTACTTC
TRBJ1-6 few - TRBV20-1 CSASPGRSNSPLHF TGCAGTGCTAGTCCGGGACGGTCTAATTCACCCCTCCACTTT
TRBJ1-1 - - TRBV11-2 CASSSPVPVLNTEAFF TGTGCCAGCAGCTCACCCGTACCGGTTCTGAACACTGAAGCTTTCTTT
TRBJ2-7 few TRBD2 TRBV9 CASSVAGASYEQYF TGTGCCAGCAGCGTCGCGGGAGCATCCTACGAGCAGTACTTC
TRBJ2-1 - TRBD2 TRBV20-1 CSARVEKGGSYNEQFF TGCAGTGCTAGAGTTGAAAAGGGCGGGAGCTACAATGAGCAGTTCTTC
TRBJ2-2 - - TRBV6-5 CASSYGAPGANTGELFF TGTGCCAGCAGTTACGGTGCTCCGGGTGCTAACACCGGGGAGCTGTTTTTT
TRBJ1-1 - - TRBV5-1 CASSSGQINTEAFF TGCGCCAGCAGCTCCGGACAGATAAACACTGAAGCTTTCTTT
TRBJ2-1 many TRBD2 TRBV20-1 CSARDASGRAVYNEQFF TGCAGTGCTAGAGACGCTAGCGGGAGGGCCGTTTACAATGAGCAGTTCTTC
TRBJ1-6 - - TRBV12-3/TRBV12-4 CASSLGGGSPLHF TGTGCCAGCAGTTTAGGGGGTGGCTCACCCCTCCACTTT
TRBJ2-3 - - TRBV5-1 CASSPRRGGDPSTDTQYF TGCGCCAGCAGCCCCCGAAGGGGGGGAGACCCTAGCACAGATACGCAGTATTTT
TRBJ2-1 few - TRBV7-2 CASSLVGQAYNEQFF TGTGCCAGCAGCTTAGTCGGCCAGGCGTACAATGAGCAGTTCTTC
TRBJ2-3 - - TRBV6-5 CASSSDFQGTDTQYF TGTGCCAGCAGTTCCGATTTTCAGGGCACAGATACGCAGTATTTT
TRBJ2-7 many - TRBV27 CASSLQSSYEQYF TGTGCCAGCAGTTTACAGAGCTCCTACGAGCAGTACTTC